Below, 10 T cell receptor beta chains from the same sample are listed, as sequenced in a study of cytomegalovirus exposure and HLA in healthy donors. Some clones are missing from TCRdb's copy, which holds only in-frame ones; the method was immunoSEQ multiplex PCR. Of around 130,000 clones in the sample, more than 75% were seen once. Sequencing was carried out using PBMCs. These receptors were obtained from a woman aged 25-40 years in good health and CMV-seronegative.

This rearrangement joins TRBV10-3 to TRBJ2-1, with 7 bases fitting TRBD1. The V gene's germline CDR1 is ENHRY and CDR2 SYGVKD. This CDR3 is 17 amino acids long. After removal of 0 bases from V and 0 bases from J, the junction contained 5 bases not matched to a gene. This chain's CDR3 is CAISESKAGGSYNEQFF. In DNA form, the CDR3 reads TGTGCCATCAGTGAGTCGAAGGCAGGGGGCTCCTACAATGAGCAGTTCTTC.

The V gene is TRBV19, the J gene TRBJ2-3, with TRBD1 matching over 7 bases. This CDR3 has 15 amino acids. Trimming took 4 bases from V and 3 from J; bases not matched to a gene: 7. Germline V gene data show CDR1 as LNHDA and CDR2 as SQIVND (reference sequence). The CDR3 loop reads CASSTRQGMTDTQYF. The CDR3 DNA sequence: TGTGCCAGTAGTACTCGACAGGGAATGACAGATACGCAGTATTTT.

V gene TRBV18 combines with J gene TRBJ1-1; D is possibly TRBD1 (5 bases). CDR3 size: 14 residues. Germline-derived CDR1 and CDR2 are KGHSH and LQKENI. The ends were cut back, 3 bases at V and 8 bases at J, with 16 bases in the middle. The CDR3 coding sequence is TGTGCCAGCTCACCTCGAAGGGGTAGCGGCGAAGCTTTCTTT. Encoded protein: CASSPRRGSGEAFF. Variable domain in full (rest from reference TRBV18 and TRBJ1-1): NAGVMQNPRHLVRRRGQEARLRCSPMKGHSHVYWYRQLPEEGLKFMVYLQKENIIDESGMPKERFSAEFPKEGPSILRIQQVVRGDSAAYFCASSPRRGSGEAFFGQGTRLTVV.

The chain has TRBV19 and TRBJ2-5; a possible D gene is TRBD1 (5 bases). This CDR3 region has 15 residues. The germline V and J ends were trimmed by 6 bases and 1 base, with 15 bases remaining between them. Germline V lookup: CDR1 LNHDA, CDR2 SQIVND (reference sequence). In nucleotides, the CDR3 is TGTGCCAGTAGCCTGGGGCAGGAACTCCAAGAGACCCAGTACTTC. It is translated as CASSLGQELQETQYF.

This clone was picked up a small number of times. The V gene is TRBV7-8, the J gene TRBJ1-6; no definite D call. The ends were cut back, 8 bases at V and 7 bases at J, with 9 bases in the middle. Germline V gene data show CDR1 as SGHVS and CDR2 as FQNEAQ. This CDR3 contains 12 residues. The CDR3: CASGEVNSPLHF. The CDR3 bases are TGTGCCAGCGGGGAGGTGAATTCACCCCTCCACTTT.

The chain uses TRBV15 and TRBJ2-2; 8 positions match TRBD2. The CDR3 loop spans 17 amino acids. Germline lookup yields CDR1 LNHNV and CDR2 YYDKDF (reference sequence). V gave up 0 bases and J gave up 0 bases; unmatched junction bases: 3. DNA for the CDR3: TGTGCCACCAGCAGAGATCGACTAGCGCCGAACACCGGGGAGCTGTTTTTT. Translated, it gives CATSRDRLAPNTGELFF.

This clone came up once. The chain recombines TRBV29-1 with TRBJ2-6; D is unresolved. This CDR3 contains 14 residues. CDR1 is SQVTM, CDR2 ANQGSEA, per germline. V gave up 3 bases and J gave up 1 base, with 7 bases separating them. The CDR3 DNA reads TGCAGCGTTGATTCGGGTTCTGGGGCCAACGTCCTGACTTTC. Its translation is CSVDSGSGANVLTF.

The chain employs TRBV25-1 and TRBJ1-2; 7 nucleotides match TRBD1. V shed 7 bases, J shed 8 bases, and the junction held 10 bases outside the gene matches. This CDR3 is 13 amino acids long. CDR1 and CDR2 (germline): MGHDK, SYGVNS. CDR3 residues: CASKGQNPSGYTF. In DNA, the CDR3 is TGTGCCAGCAAGGGACAGAATCCTTCGGGCTACACCTTC.

CDR3 sequence: CATKSRGRNTEAFF. The DNA of the CDR3 is TGTGCCACCAAGTCGAGGGGGCGAAACACTGAAGCTTTCTTT. V usage is TRBV19 and J usage is TRBJ1-1; 7 nucleotides line up with TRBD1. Germline V CDR1 and CDR2: LNHDA, SQIVND (reference sequence). The CDR3 length is 14 residues. V shed 10 bases, J shed 2 bases, and the junction held 10 bases outside the gene matches.

The gene calls are TRBV7-6 and TRBJ2-7, with D maybe TRBD2 (5 bases). The V end lost 5 bases, the J end lost 1 base, and 15 bases lay between the germline ends. The CDR3 spans 15 residues. Germline V gene sequence: CDR1 SGHVS, CDR2 FNYEAQ. CDR3 in DNA: TGTGCCAGCAGCCCTGAGAGGGTAGGTTCCTACGAGCAGTACTTC. It codes for CASSPERVGSYEQYF. Full variable domain (missing parts from reference TRBV7-6 and TRBJ2-7): GAGVSQSPRYKVTKRGQDVALRCDPISGHVSLYWYRQALGQGPEFLTYFNYEAQQDKSGLPNDRFSAERPEGSISTLTIQRTEQRDSAMYRCASSPERVGSYEQYFGPGTRLTVT.